The entry below gives a single T cell receptor beta chain sequence along with its context. The sample originates from a study of shared clonotypes between healthy human individuals. About the study: The plates for each donor numbered three CD4 naive, three CD4 memory, two CD8 naive and one CD8 memory.

In the naive CD8 group, cells lacked CD45RO and were positively selected for CCR7, so terminally differentiated effector memory CD45RA+ cells were left out. Measured with immunoSEQ multiplex PCR; TCRdb has only the in-frame clones, and not every one. The sample holds roughly 850,000 clones, 90% to 97% seen once. The CDR3 length is 14 residues. The germline V gene encodes CDR1 MNHEY and CDR2 SMNVEV (reference sequence). V lost 6 bases and J lost 2, with 12 bases in between. This TCR was recovered from a man younger than 40 in good health. Input material: naive CD8+ T cells sorted from blood. The chain joins TRBV27 to TRBJ2-3, with D hard to call. DNA for the CDR3: TGTGCCAGCAGACCTTCCAGAGACACAGATACGCAGTATTTT. Protein sequence: CASRPSRDTDTQYF.